This entry describes one T cell receptor beta chain. One junction end disagrees with the germline gene, perhaps due to a read error. This record comes from a study of blood T cell repertoires in COVID-19. For the study at large: Material from acute and convalescent COVID-19 was sourced from the United States, Italy and Spain.

In the authors' workflow: Nucleated cell counts were estimated from reference gene primer amplification. Generated by immunoSEQ multiplex PCR, the TCRdb table keeps only in-frame clones and is missing some. V and J calls and clone size are given by that table; D and trimming were obtained from the DNA. This table has 220,000 or so clones, roughly 89% appearing once. Sample: peripheral blood. The source is a man in his 60s who had recovered from COVID-19.

CDR3: CASSPAGTSLSGAVRF. As DNA, the CDR3 is TGTGCCAGCAGCCCTGCCGGGACCTCCCTCTCGGGAGCAGTACGGTTC. The chain links TRBV16 to TRBJ2-7; possible D gene TRBD2, 6 bases. Per germline, CDR1 KGHSY and CDR2 FQNENV. The CDR3 totals 16 residues. Full variable domain (outside the CDR3, taken from reference TRBV16 and TRBJ2-7): GEEVAQTPKHLVRGEGQKAKLYCAPIKGHSYVFWYQQVLKNEFKFLISFQNENVFDETGMPKERFSAKCLPNSPCSLEIQATKLEDSAVYFCASSPAGTSLSGAVRFGPGTRLTVT.